These 5 T cell receptor beta chains originate from one sample sequenced in a study of human T cells and chemical hapten exposure. TCRdb re-analysed the RACE reads in MiXCR, keeping a single row per CDR3 protein. Here the sample spans 150,000 to 200,000 distinct CDR3 sequences, roughly 15% being singletons. Sample time point: patch test 1, 2 weeks after DPC sensitization. As to treatment: therapeutic diphenylcyclopropenone sensitization with weekly scalp DPC. The specimen comprised whole blood, sampled in connection with sensitization to the hapten diphenylcyclopropenone (DPC). The receptor source for this set is a woman between 25 and 40 years old with alopecia areata. Some clones in this sample may be carry-over from other donors' samples.

The J gene is TRBJ1-1, the V gene TRBV7-9; D remains unclear. The CDR3 length is 13 residues. V was pared by 5 bases and J by 1 base, with 8 bases between. Germline assignment: CDR1 SEHNR and CDR2 FQNEAQ (reference sequence). CDR3 sequence: CASSPRQNTEAFF. CDR3 nucleotides: TGTGCCAGCAGCCCTCGCCAGAACACTGAAGCTTTCTTT.

This clonotype has ten or more counts. The rearrangement uses TRBV7-2 and TRBJ2-5; no reliable D call. CDR1 and CDR2 from the germline V gene are SGHTA and FQGNSA. Trimming removed 2 bases at V and 1 base at J, with 5 bases between. This CDR3 is 13 amino acids long. The CDR3 bases are TGTGCCAGCAGCTTATACCTCCAAGAGACCCAGTACTTC. Residues: CASSLYLQETQYF. Using reference TRBV7-2 and TRBJ2-5 for the parts outside the CDR3, the full variable domain is GAGVSQSPSNKVTEKGKDVELRCDPISGHTALYWYRQSLGQGLEFLIYFQGNSAPDKSGLPSDRFSAERTGGSVSTLTIQRTQQEDSAVYLCASSLYLQETQYFGPGTRLLVL.

Concerning this clonotype: One end of the junction does not line up with germline, which may come from a read error. This rearrangement joins TRBV18 to TRBJ2-1, with 8 bases lining up with TRBD1. This CDR3 spans 15 amino acids. In germline, CDR1 is KGHSH, CDR2 LQKENI. The CDR3 protein is CDSSPGTGTRNEQFF. For the CDR3, the DNA is TGTGACAGCTCACCAGGGACAGGTACTCGGAATGAGCAGTTCTTC.

This clonotype was counted at least ten times. The J gene is TRBJ2-3, the V gene TRBV2; no clear D gene. CDR3 length: 13 amino acids. Per the germline V gene, CDR1 is SNHLY and CDR2 is FYNNEI. V was shortened by 7 bases and J by 4 bases, with 12 bases between the two germline ends. The CDR3 nucleotides are TGTGCCAGCATGGAGCATCTCGCAGATACGCAGTATTTT. Amino acid sequence: CASMEHLADTQYF.

Only one count was recorded for this clonotype. V is TRBV5-1 and J is TRBJ2-2; D is possibly TRBD1 (5 bases). Germline CDR1 and CDR2: SGHRS and YFSETQ. This CDR3 spans 12 amino acids. V was pared by 7 bases and J by 6 bases, with 10 bases between. The CDR3 nucleotides read TGCGCCAGCCGAGTCAGGGCCGGGGAGCTGTTTTTT. Translated: CASRVRAGELFF.